The 20 T cell receptor beta chains given below trace back to one sample, sequenced in a study of blood T cell repertoires in COVID-19. Assay used: immunoSEQ multiplex PCR; TCRdb lists only in-frame clones, some missing. The data contain almost 200,000 clones, 85% to 90% of them singletons. Sequenced: peripheral blood. These receptors were obtained from a woman aged 70-85 years with acute or convalescent COVID-19.

J is TRBJ2-4 and V is TRBV5-4; 8 bases are shared with TRBD2. The germline V gene has CDR1 SGHNT and CDR2 YYREEE (reference sequence). Losses at the gene ends were 0 bases for V and 2 bases for J; bases not matched to a gene: 4. This CDR3 is 16 amino acids long. The CDR3 reads CASSLELAGTKNIQYF. The CDR3, as DNA: TGTGCCAGCAGCTTGGAATTAGCGGGAACCAAAAACATTCAGTACTTC.

The chain combines TRBV5-6 with TRBJ2-1; the match to TRBD2 covers 8 bases. Germline V gives CDR1 SGHDT, CDR2 YYEEEE. This CDR3 is 15 amino acids long. Germline trimming cut 2 bases from V and 0 bases from J; bases unmatched to any gene: 1. The DNA of the CDR3 is TGTGCCAGCAGCTTCGGGGGGGACTCCTACAATGAGCAGTTCTTC. It is translated as CASSFGGDSYNEQFF.

The chain joins TRBV11-2 to TRBJ2-7; D gene unclear. Deletions cut 8 bases from V and 1 base from J, with 6 bases between. Germline loops: CDR1 SGHAT, CDR2 FQNNGV. The CDR3 has 11 residues. CDR3 protein: CASSGSYEQYF. In nucleotides, the CDR3 is TGTGCCAGCTCAGGTTCCTACGAGCAGTACTTC.

This clone was seen a handful of times. The chain carries TRBV18 and TRBJ1-1; unclear D gene. CDR3 length: 13 residues. V was trimmed by 3 bases and J by 4 bases, leaving 9 bases between them. CDR1 is KGHSH and CDR2 is LQKENI in the germline V gene. The CDR3 DNA reads TGTGCCAGCTCACCTGAGGGCGTCACTGAAGCTTTCTTT. It specifies CASSPEGVTEAFF.

The gene calls are TRBV4-2 and TRBJ1-2; tentative D call: TRBD1 (6 bases). The V end lost 4 bases, the J end lost 4 bases, and 16 bases lay between the germline ends. Germline assignment: CDR1 LGHNA and CDR2 YNFKEQ. The CDR3 is made up of 15 amino acids. Here the CDR3 reads CASSLGQSRGYGYTF. CDR3 coding DNA: TGTGCCAGCAGCCTCGGACAGTCGAGGGGCTATGGCTACACCTTC.

This clone was observed a single time. The chain joins TRBV5-5 to TRBJ2-7; D might be TRBD1 (5 bases). The CDR3 contains 15 residues. Trimming pared 0 bases from V and 2 bases from J, leaving 12 bases between. In germline, CDR1 is SGHKS, CDR2 YYEKEE (reference sequence). CDR3 nucleotide sequence: TGTGCCAGCAGCTTGGGACAGTCCCTGGCCTACGAGCAGTACTTC. Its protein product is CASSLGQSLAYEQYF.

The chain carries TRBV19 and TRBJ2-4, with D perhaps TRBD2 (5 bases). V lost 5 bases and J 9 bases, leaving 11 bases between the germline ends. CDR3 length equals 12 residues. Germline values: CDR1 LNHDA, CDR2 SQIVND (reference sequence). CDR3 nucleotides: TGTGCCAGTAGTCCCGGACTTGGCATTCAGTACTTC. This translates into CASSPGLGIQYF.

The rearrangement joins TRBV19 to TRBJ2-3, with 9 bases fitting TRBD2. Per germline, CDR1 LNHDA and CDR2 SQIVND (reference sequence). The CDR3 totals 16 residues. V lost 1 base, J lost 0 bases, and 2 bases stayed unmatched. In DNA form, the CDR3 reads TGTGCCAGTAGTATAGGGGCGGGAGGGAGCACAGATACGCAGTATTTT. Encoded protein: CASSIGAGGSTDTQYF.

The chain carries TRBV27 and TRBJ2-7; TRBD2 is a possible D gene (5 bases). Between the trimmed V and J ends, which lost 8 bases and 5 bases, there was a span of 16 bases. Germline V gives CDR1 MNHEY, CDR2 SMNVEV (reference sequence). The CDR3 has 13 amino acids. Here the CDR3 reads CASGSRVRDEQYF. DNA for the CDR3: TGTGCCAGCGGATCGAGGGTCCGGGACGAGCAGTACTTC.

V usage is TRBV7-9 and J usage is TRBJ1-2, with D tentatively TRBD1 (5 bases). The CDR3 is 15 amino acids. Trimming pared 4 bases from V and 4 bases from J, leaving 16 bases between. The V gene's germline CDR1 is SEHNR and CDR2 FQNEAQ (reference sequence). Here the CDR3 DNA reads TGTGCCAGCAGCTCACGGGGGACGTCGCTCTATGGCTACACCTTC. Protein: CASSSRGTSLYGYTF.

The V call is TRBV7-2, the J call TRBJ1-4; possibly TRBD1 for D (6 bases). CDR3 length equals 15 residues. Germline V gene sequence: CDR1 SGHTA, CDR2 FQGNSA. The V and J ends lost 6 bases and 3 bases respectively, with 14 bases between them. The CDR3 nucleotides read TGTGCCAGCAGTTCTACAGGGTCTGCTAATGAAAAACTGTTTTTT. This encodes CASSSTGSANEKLFF. The variable domain in full, with the rest retrieved from reference TRBV7-2 and TRBJ1-4, is GAGVSQSPSNKVTEKGKDVELRCDPISGHTALYWYRQSLGQGLEFLIYFQGNSAPDKSGLPSDRFSAERTGGSVSTLTIQRTQQEDSAVYLCASSSTGSANEKLFFGSGTQLSVL.

The chain joins TRBV10-3 to TRBJ2-1, with D possibly TRBD2 on 6 matching bases. From germline, CDR1 is ENHRY and CDR2 SYGVKD. The CDR3 contains 14 residues. V shed 8 bases and J shed 3 bases, with 14 bases lying between them. This chain's CDR3 is CAIAQRADYNEQFF. Here the CDR3 DNA reads TGTGCCATCGCCCAGCGGGCTGACTACAATGAGCAGTTCTTC.

The V and J genes are TRBV3-1 (or the pseudogene TRBV3-2) and TRBJ1-6; TRBD1 aligns across 9 bases. V shed 8 bases, J shed 9 bases, and the junction held 2 bases outside the gene matches. CDR3 length: 12 residues. CDR1 is LGHDT, CDR2 YNNKEL, per germline (reference sequence). The CDR3 here is CASGTGSSPLHF. CDR3 nucleotides: TGTGCCAGCGGGACAGGGAGTTCACCCCTCCACTTT.

The rearrangement uses TRBV29-1 and TRBJ2-7; D may be TRBD1 (6 bases). Per germline, CDR1 SQVTM and CDR2 ANQGSEA. V was cut by 5 bases and J by 0 bases, with 8 bases left in between. The CDR3 is made up of 12 amino acids. In nucleotides, the CDR3 is TGCAGCGTTAGGGACAACTCCTACGAGCAGTACTTC. It yields the protein CSVRDNSYEQYF.

J is TRBJ1-3 and V is TRBV5-1, with 8 bases fitting TRBD1. This CDR3 region has 15 residues. Trimming took 6 bases from V and 4 from J; bases not matched to a gene: 9. Looked up from germline, CDR1 is SGHRS and CDR2 is YFSETQ. CDR3 coding DNA: TGCGCCAGCACCCAGGGGGCCGGATCGGGAAACACCATATATTTT. Protein product: CASTQGAGSGNTIYF.

The rearrangement links TRBV3-1 (or the pseudogene TRBV3-2) to TRBJ2-2; 9 bases align to TRBD2. Trimming removed 2 bases from V and 6 bases from J; junction bases left unmatched: 4. The CDR3 totals 15 residues. Germline V gene data show CDR1 as LGHDT and CDR2 as YNNKEL (reference sequence). The CDR3 DNA is TGTGCCAGCAGCCAACGCGGGGGGGCCCCCGGGGAGCTGTTTTTT. Protein product: CASSQRGGAPGELFF.

CDR3 loop: CASSIRVRSTEAFF. DNA of the CDR3: TGTGCCAGTAGTATTAGAGTTCGGAGCACTGAAGCTTTCTTT. The chain is built from TRBV19 and TRBJ1-1; D is undetermined. Trimming pared 3 bases from V and 4 bases from J, leaving 12 bases between. The V gene's germline CDR1 is LNHDA and CDR2 SQIVND (reference sequence). CDR3 length: 14 amino acids.

V usage is TRBV23-1 and J usage is TRBJ2-7; 7 bases agree with TRBD1. TRBV23-1 is marked as an open reading frame, function uncertain. V shed 6 bases, J shed 0 bases, and the junction held 11 bases outside the gene matches. This CDR3 has 16 residues. CDR3 in amino acids: CASSHPQGPSSYEQYF. For the CDR3, the DNA is TGCGCCAGCAGCCATCCACAGGGGCCGAGCTCCTACGAGCAGTACTTC.

The CDR3 sequence: CASSIRGGGSSYEQYF. Written as DNA, the CDR3 is TGTGCCAGCAGCATCAGAGGGGGGGGCAGCTCCTACGAGCAGTACTTC. This chain links TRBV7-2 with TRBJ2-7, with D possibly matching TRBD2 (7 bases). The CDR3 extends over 16 amino acids. CDR1 SGHTA and CDR2 FQGNSA come from the germline V gene. V was shortened by 5 bases and J by 0 bases, with 17 bases between the two germline ends.

This clone has just a few counts. This chain joins TRBV29-1 and TRBJ2-7; TRBD2 aligns across 14 bases. Germline V gives CDR1 SQVTM, CDR2 ANQGSEA. The CDR3 extends over 14 amino acids. Trimming removed 7 bases from V and 4 bases from J; junction bases left unmatched: 6. Written as DNA, the CDR3 is TGCAGCGCCGAGGGACTAGCGGGAGCATACGAGCAGTACTTC. Translated: CSAEGLAGAYEQYF.